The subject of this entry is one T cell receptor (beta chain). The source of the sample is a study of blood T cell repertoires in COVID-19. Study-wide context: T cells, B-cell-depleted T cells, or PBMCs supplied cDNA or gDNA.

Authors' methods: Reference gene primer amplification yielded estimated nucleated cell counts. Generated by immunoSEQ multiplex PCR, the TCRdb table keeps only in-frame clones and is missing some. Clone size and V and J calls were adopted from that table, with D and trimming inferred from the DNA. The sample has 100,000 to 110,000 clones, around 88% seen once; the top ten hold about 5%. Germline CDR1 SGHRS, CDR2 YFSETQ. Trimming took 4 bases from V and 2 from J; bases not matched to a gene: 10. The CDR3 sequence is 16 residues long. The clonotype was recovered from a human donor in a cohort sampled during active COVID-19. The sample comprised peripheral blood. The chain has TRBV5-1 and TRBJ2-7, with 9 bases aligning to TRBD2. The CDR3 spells CASSRLADPSTYEQYF. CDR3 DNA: TGCGCCAGCAGCCGACTAGCGGACCCATCCACCTACGAGCAGTACTTC.